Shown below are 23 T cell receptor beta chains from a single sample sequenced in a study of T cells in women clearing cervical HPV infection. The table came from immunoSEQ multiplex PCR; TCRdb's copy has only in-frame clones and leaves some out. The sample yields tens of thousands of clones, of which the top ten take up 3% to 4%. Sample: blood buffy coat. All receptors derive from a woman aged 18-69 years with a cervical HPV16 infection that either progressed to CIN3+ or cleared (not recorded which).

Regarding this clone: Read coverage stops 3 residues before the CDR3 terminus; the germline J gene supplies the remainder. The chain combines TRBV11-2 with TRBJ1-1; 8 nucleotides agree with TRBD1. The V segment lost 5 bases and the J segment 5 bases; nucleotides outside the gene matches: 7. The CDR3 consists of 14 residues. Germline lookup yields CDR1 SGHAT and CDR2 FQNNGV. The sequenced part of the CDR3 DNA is TGTGCCAGCAGCCGCGGACAGGGTGGGACTGAA. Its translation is CASSRGQGGTE. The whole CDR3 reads CASSRGQGGTEAFF. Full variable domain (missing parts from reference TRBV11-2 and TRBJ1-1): EAGVAQSPRYKIIEKRQSVAFWCNPISGHATLYWYQQILGQGPKLLIQFQNNGVVDDSQLPKDRFSAERLKGVDSTLKIQPAKLEDSAVYLCASSRGQGGTEAFFGQGTRLTVV.

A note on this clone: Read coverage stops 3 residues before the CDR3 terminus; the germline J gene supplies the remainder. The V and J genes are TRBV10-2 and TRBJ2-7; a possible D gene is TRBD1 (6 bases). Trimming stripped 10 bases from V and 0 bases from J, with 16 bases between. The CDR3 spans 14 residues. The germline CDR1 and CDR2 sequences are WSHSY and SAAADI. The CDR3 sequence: CATQPVGASYEQYF. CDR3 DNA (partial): TGCGCCACGCAACCGGTGGGGGCCTCCTACGAG.

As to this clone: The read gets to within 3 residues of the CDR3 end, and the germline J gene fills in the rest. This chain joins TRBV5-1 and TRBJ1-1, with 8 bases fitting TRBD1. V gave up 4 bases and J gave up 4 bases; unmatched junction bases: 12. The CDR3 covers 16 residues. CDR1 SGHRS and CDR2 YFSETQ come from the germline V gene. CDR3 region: CASSPEPGQEGTEAFF. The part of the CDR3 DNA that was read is TGCGCCAGCAGCCCCGAGCCGGGACAGGAGGGCACTGAA.

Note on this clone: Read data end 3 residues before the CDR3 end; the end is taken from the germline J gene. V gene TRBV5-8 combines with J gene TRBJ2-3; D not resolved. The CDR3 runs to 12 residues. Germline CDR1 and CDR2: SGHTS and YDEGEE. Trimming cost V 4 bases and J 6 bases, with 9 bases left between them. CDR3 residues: CASSPPGDTQYF. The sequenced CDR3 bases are TGTGCCAGCAGCCCACCTGGCGATACG.

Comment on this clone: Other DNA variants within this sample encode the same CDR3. The CDR3 bases that were read are TGTGCCAGCAGGGGACTAGCTAGGTACAATGAG. Translating it yields CASRGLARYNE. The CDR3 reads in full as CASRGLARYNEQFF. The gene calls are TRBV6-2 or TRBV6-3 and TRBJ2-1, with TRBD2 matching over 9 bases. Read sequence stops 3 residues before the CDR3 end, and the germline J gene provides the missing end. The CDR3 has 14 amino acids. J gave up 4 bases and V 6 bases, and 4 bases lay outside the gene matches. Germline CDR1 is MNHEY and CDR2 is SVGEGT.

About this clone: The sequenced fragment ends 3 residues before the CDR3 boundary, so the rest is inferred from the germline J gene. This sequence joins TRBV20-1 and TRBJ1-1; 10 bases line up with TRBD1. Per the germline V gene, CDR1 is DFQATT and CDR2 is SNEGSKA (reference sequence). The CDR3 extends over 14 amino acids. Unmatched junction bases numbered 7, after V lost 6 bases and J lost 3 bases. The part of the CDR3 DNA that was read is TGCAGTGCGACCCCAGGGACAGGGGACACTGAA. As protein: CSATPGTGDTE. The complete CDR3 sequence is CSATPGTGDTEAFF.

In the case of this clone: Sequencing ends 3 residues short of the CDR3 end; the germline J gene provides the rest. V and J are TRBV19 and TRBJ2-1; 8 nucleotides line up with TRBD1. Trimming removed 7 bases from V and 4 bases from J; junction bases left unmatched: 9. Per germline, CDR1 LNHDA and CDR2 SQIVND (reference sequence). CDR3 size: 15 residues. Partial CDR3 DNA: TGTGCCAGTACCTTGGACAGGGTATCGTACAATGAG. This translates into CASTLDRVSYNE. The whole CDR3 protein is CASTLDRVSYNEQFF.

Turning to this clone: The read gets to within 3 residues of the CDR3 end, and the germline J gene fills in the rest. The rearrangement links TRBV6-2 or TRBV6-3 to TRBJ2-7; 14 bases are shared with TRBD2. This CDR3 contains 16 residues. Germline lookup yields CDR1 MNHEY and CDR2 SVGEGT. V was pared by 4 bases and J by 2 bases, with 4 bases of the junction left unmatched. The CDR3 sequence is CASSSTSGRGPYEQYF. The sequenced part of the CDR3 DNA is TGTGCCAGCAGTTCGACTAGCGGGAGGGGGCCCTACGAG.

The DNA read from the CDR3 is TGTGCCAGCATCGAGGGACAGGGACCCTACGAG. Encoded protein: CASIEGQGPYE. The CDR3, in full, reads CASIEGQGPYEQYF. The chain recombines TRBV7-2 with TRBJ2-7, with TRBD1 matching over 9 bases. The CDR3 extends 3 residues past the end of the read, so its final part is completed from the germline J gene. The V gene end was trimmed by 7 bases and the J gene end by 2 bases; junction bases not matched to a gene: 6. Germline V gene data show CDR1 as SGHTA and CDR2 as FQGNSA. The CDR3 runs 14 residues. Based on the CDR3 plus reference TRBV7-2 and TRBJ2-7, the full variable domain is GAGVSQSPSNKVTEKGKDVELRCDPISGHTALYWYRQSLGQGLEFLIYFQGNSAPDKSGLPSDRFSAERTGGSVSTLTIQRTQQEDSAVYLCASIEGQGPYEQYFGPGTRLTVT.

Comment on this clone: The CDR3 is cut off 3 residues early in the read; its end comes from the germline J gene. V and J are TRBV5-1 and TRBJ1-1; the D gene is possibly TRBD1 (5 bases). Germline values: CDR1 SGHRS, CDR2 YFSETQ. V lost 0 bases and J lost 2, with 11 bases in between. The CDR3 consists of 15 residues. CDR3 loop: CASSLEGRANTEAFF. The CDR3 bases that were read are TGCGCCAGCAGCTTGGAGGGCAGGGCTAACACTGAA.

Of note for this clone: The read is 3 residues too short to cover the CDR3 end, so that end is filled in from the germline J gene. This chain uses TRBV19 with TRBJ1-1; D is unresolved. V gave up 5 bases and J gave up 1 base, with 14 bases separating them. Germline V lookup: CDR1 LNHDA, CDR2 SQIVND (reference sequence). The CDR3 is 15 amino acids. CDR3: CASSSGPGENTEAFF. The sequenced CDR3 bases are TGTGCCAGTAGTTCTGGGCCAGGCGAGAACACTGAA.

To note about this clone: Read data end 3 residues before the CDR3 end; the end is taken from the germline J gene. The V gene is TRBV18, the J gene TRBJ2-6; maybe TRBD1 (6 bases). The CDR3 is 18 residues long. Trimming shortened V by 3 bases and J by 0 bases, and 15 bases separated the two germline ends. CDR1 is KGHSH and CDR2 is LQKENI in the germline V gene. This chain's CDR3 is CASSPVQGSPSGANVLTF. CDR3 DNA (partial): TGTGCCAGCTCACCTGTTCAGGGGTCCCCCTCTGGGGCCAACGTC.

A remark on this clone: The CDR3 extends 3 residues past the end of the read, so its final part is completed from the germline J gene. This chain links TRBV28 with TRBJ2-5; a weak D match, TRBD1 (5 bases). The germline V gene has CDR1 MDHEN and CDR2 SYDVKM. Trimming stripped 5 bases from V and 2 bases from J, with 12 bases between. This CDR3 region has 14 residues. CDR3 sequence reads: CASSMISGQETQYF. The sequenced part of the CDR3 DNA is TGTGCCAGCAGTATGATTTCAGGGCAAGAGACC.

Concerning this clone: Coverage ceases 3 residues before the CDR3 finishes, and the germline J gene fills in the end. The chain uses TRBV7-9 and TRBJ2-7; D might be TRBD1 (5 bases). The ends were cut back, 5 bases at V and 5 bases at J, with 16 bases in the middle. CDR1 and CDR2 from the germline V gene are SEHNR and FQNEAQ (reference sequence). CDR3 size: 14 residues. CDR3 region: CASSDIGRAHEQYF. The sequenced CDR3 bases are TGTGCCAGCAGCGACATAGGCAGGGCCCACGAG.

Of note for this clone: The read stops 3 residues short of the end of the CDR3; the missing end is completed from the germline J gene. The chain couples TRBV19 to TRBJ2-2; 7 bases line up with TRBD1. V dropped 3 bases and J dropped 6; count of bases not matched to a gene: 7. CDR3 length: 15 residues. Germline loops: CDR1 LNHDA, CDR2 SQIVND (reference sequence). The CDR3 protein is CASSMVTGSAGELFF. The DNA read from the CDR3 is TGTGCCAGTAGTATGGTGACAGGGTCCGCCGGGGAG.

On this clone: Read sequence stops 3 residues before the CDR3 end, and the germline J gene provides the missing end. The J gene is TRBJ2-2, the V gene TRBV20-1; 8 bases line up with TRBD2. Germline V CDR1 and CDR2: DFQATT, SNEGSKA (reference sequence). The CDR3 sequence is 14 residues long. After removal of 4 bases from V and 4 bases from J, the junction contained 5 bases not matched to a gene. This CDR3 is CSAISGTGTGELFF. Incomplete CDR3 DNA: TGCAGTGCTATTAGCGGGACGGGCACCGGGGAG.

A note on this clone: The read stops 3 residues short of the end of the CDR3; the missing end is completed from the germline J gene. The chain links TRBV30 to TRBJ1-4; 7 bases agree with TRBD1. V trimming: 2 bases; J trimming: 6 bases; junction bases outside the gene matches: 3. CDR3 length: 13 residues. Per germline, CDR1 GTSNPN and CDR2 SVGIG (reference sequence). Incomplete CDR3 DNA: TGTGCCTGGAGTCCAGGGGGAGATGAAAAA. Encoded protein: CAWSPGGDEK. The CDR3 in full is CAWSPGGDEKLFF.

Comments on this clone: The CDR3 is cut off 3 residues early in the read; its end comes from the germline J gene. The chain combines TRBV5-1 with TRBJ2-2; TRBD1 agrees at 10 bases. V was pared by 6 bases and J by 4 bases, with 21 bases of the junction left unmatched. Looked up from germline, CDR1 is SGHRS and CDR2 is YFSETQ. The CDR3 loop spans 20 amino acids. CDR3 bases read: TGCGCCAGCACCGGGACAGGGGAAAGCGGGAGCGCCCGCGCCACCGGGGAG. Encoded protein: CASTGTGESGSARATGE. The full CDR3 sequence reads CASTGTGESGSARATGELFF. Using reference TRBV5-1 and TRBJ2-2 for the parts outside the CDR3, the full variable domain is KAGVTQTPRYLIKTRGQQVTLSCSPISGHRSVSWYQQTPGQGLQFLFEYFSETQRNKGNFPGRFSGRQFSNSRSEMNVSTLELGDSALYLCASTGTGESGSARATGELFFGEGSRLTVL.

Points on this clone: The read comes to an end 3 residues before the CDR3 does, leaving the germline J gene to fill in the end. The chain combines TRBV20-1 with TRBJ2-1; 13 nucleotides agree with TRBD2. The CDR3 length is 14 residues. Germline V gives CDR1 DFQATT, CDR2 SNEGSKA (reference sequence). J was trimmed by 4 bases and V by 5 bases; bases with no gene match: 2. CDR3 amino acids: CSARTSGSYNEQFF. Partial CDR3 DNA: TGCAGTGCTCGGACTAGCGGGAGTTACAATGAG.

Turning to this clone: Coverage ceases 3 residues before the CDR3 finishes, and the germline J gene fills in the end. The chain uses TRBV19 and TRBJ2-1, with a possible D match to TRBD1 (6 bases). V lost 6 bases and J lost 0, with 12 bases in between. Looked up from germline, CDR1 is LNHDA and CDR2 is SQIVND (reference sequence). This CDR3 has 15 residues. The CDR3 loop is CASSRDTVSYNEQFF. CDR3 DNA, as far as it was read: TGTGCCAGTAGCCGGGACACCGTCTCCTACAATGAG.

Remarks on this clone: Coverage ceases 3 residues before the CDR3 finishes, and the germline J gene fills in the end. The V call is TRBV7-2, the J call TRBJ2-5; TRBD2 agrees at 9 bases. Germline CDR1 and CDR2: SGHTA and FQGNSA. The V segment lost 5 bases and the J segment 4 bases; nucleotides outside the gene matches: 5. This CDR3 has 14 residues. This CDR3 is CASSLSGSIETQYF. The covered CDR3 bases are TGTGCCAGCAGCCTTAGCGGGAGTATAGAGACC. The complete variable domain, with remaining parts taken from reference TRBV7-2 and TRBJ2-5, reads GAGVSQSPSNKVTEKGKDVELRCDPISGHTALYWYRQSLGQGLEFLIYFQGNSAPDKSGLPSDRFSAERTGGSVSTLTIQRTQQEDSAVYLCASSLSGSIETQYFGPGTRLLVL.

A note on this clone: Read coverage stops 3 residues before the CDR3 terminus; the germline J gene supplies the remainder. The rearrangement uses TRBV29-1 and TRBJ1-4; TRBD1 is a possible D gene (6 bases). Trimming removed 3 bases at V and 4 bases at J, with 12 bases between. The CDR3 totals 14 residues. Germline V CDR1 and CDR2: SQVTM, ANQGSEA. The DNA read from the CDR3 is TGCAGCGTTGATAGGCCAGGGGTTAATGAAAAA. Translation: CSVDRPGVNEK. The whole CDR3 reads CSVDRPGVNEKLFF.

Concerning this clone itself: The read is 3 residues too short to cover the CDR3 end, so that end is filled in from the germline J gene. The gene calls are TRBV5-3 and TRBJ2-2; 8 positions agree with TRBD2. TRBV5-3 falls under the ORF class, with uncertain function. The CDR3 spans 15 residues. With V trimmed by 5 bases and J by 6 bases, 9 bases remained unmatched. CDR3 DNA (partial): TGTGCCAGAAGGTTAAGCGGGAGAGTCGCCGGGGAG. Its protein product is CARRLSGRVAGE. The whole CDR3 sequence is CARRLSGRVAGELFF.